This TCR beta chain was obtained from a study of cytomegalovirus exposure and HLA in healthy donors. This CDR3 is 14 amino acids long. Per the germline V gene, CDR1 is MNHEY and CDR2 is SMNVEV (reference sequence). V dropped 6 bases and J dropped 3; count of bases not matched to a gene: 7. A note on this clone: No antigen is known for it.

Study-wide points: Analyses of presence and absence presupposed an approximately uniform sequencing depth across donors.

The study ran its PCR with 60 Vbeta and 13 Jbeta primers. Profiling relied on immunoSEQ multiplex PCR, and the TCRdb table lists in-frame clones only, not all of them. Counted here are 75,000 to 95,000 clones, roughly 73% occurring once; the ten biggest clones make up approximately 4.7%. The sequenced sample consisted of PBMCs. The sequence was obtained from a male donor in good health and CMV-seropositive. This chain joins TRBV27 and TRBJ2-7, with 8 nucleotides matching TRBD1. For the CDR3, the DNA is TGTGCCAGCAGCCCGACAGGGGCGAACTACGAGCAGTACTTC. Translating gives CASSPTGANYEQYF.